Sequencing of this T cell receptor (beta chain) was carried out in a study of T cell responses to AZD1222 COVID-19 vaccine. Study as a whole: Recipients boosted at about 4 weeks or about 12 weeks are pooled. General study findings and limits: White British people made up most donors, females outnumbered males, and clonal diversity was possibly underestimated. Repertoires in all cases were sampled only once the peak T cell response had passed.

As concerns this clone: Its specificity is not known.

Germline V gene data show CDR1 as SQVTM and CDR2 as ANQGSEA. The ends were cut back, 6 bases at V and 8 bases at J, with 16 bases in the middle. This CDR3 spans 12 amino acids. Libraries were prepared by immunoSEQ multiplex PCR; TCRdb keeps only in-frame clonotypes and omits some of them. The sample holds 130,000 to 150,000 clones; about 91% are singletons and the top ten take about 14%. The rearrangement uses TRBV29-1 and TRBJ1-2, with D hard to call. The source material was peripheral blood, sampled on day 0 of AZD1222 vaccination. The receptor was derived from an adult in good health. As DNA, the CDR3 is TGCAGCGTCCTAGCCCCCGATACGGGCTACACCTTC. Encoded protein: CSVLAPDTGYTF.